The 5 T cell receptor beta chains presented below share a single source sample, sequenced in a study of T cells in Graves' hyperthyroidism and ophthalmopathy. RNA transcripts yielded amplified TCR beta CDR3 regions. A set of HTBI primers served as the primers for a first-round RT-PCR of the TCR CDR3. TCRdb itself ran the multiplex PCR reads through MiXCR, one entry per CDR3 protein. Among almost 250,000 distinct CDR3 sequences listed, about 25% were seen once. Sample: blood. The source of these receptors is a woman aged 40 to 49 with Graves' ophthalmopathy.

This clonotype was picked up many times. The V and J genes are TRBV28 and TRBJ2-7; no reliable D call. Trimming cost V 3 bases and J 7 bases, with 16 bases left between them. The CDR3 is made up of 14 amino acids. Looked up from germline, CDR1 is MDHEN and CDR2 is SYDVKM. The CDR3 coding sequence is TGTGCCAGCAGTTTGGCGCGCCTCGAAAAGGAGCAGTACTTC. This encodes CASSLARLEKEQYF.

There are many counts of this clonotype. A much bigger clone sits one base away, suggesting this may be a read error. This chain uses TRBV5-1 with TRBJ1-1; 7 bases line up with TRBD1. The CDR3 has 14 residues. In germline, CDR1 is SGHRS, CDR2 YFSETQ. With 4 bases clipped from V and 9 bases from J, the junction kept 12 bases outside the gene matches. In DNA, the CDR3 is TGCGCCAGCAGCACTGGGACAGTCGGTTCTAAAGCTTTCTTT. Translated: CASSTGTVGSKAFF.

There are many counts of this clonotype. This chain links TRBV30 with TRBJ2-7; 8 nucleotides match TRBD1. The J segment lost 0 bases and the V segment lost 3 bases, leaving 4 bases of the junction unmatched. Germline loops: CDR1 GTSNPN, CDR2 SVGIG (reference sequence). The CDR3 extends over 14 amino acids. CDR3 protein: CAWSQGAISYEQYF. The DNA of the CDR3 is TGTGCCTGGAGCCAGGGGGCGATCTCCTACGAGCAGTACTTC.

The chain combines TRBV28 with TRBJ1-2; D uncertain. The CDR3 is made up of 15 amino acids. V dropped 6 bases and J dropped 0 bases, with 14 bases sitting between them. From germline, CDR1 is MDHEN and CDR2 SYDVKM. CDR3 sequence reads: CASRPPRISNYGYTF. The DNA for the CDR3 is TGTGCCAGCAGACCCCCCCGTATATCTAACTATGGCTACACCTTC.

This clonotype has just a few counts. In nucleotides, the CDR3 is TGTGCCAGCAGTGAAAGTGGTTATAGCAATCAGCCCCAGCATTTT. Amino acid sequence: CASSESGYSNQPQHF. This chain joins TRBV6-1 and TRBJ1-5; D gene unclear. Germline loops: CDR1 MNHNS, CDR2 SASEGT. V lost 2 bases and J lost 0, with 8 bases in between. The CDR3 spans 15 residues.